Described below is a single TCR beta chain sequence and its context. The data were obtained in a study of response to subunit inactivated influenza vaccine. TCRdb redid the calling of the RT-PCR reads with MiXCR, one entry per CDR3 protein. The sample has 650,000 to 800,000 distinct CDR3 sequences; approximately 18% are singletons. Sequencing used PBMCs from blood, obtained roughly 5 days after vaccination. This TCR was recovered from a middle-aged man who received an inactivated influenza vaccine.

Here the CDR3 DNA reads TGCGCCAGCAGCGAGGGAGTTTCCTACGAGCAGTACTTC. This sequence encodes CASSEGVSYEQYF. The chain uses TRBV5-1 and TRBJ2-7; maybe TRBD2 (5 bases). Between the trimmed V and J ends, which lost 4 bases and 1 base, there was a span of 9 bases. Germline loops: CDR1 SGHRS, CDR2 YFSETQ. The CDR3 covers 13 residues.